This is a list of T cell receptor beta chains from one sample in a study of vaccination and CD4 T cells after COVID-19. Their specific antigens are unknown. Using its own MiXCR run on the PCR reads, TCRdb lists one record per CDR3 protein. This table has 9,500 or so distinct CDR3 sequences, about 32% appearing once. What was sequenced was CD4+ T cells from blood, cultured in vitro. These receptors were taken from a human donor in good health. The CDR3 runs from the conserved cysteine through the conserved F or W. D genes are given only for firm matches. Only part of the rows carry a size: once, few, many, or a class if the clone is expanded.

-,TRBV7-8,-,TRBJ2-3,TGTGCCAGCAGCTTAGTTGGCAGAAAAGATACGCAGTATTTT,CASSLVGRKDTQYF
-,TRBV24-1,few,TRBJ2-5,TGTGCCACCGGTACTAGTCAAGAGACCCAGTACTTC,CATGTSQETQYF
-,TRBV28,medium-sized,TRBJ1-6,TGTGCCAGCAGTAATTCCTATAATTCACCCCTCCACTTT,CASSNSYNSPLHF
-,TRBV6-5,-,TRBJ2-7,TGTGCCAGCAGTTACTCGACCGTGTCCTACGAGCAGTACTTC,CASSYSTVSYEQYF
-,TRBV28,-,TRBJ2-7,TGTGCCACCATGGACGTCGACCTCTACGAGCAGTACTTC,CATMDVDLYEQYF
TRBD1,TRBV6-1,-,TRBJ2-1,TGTGCGAGCAGCCGCAGGGGGATCGATGAGCAGTTCTTC,CASSRRGIDEQFF
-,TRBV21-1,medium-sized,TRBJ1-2,TGTGCCAGCAGCAAGATAAACAGGAGTAACTATGGCTACACCTTC,CASSKINRSNYGYTF
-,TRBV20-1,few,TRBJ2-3,TGCAGTGCTACGACAGAAATGAATACGCAGTATTTT,CSATTEMNTQYF
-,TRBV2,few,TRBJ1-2,TGTGCCAGCAGTGTTAGGGGCGGCTATGGCTACACCTTC,CASSVRGGYGYTF
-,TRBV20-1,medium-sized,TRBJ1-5,TGCAGTGCTAGAGAGGGGACAAATAGCAATCAGCCCCAGCATTTT,CSAREGTNSNQPQHF
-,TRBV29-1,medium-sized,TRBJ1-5,TGCAGCGTTGGACAGGTCGGAAGCAATCAGCCCCAGCATTTT,CSVGQVGSNQPQHF